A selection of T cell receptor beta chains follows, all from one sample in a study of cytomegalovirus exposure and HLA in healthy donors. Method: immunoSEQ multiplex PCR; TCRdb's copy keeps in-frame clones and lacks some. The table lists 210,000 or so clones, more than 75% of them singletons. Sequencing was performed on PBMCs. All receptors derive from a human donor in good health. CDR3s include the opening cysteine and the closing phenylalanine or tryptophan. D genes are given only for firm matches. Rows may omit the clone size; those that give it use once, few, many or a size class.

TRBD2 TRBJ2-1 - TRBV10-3 CAISESRTSGSVSHNEQFF TGTGCCATCAGTGAGTCCCGGACTAGCGGGAGTGTATCTCACAATGAGCAGTTCTTC
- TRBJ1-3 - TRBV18 CASSPSGEGNTIYF TGTGCCAGCTCACCCTCAGGGGAGGGAAACACCATATATTTT
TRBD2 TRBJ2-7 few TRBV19 CASRGAGEGRYEQYF TGTGCCAGCCGCGGAGCGGGAGAGGGTCGCTACGAGCAGTACTTC
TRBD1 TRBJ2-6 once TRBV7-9 CSSSFGQGASGANVLTF TGTTCCAGCAGCTTCGGACAGGGGGCTTCCGGGGCCAACGTCCTGACTTTC
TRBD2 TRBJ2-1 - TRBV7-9 CASSSAGAREQFF TGTGCCAGCAGCTCAGCGGGAGCCCGAGAGCAGTTCTTC
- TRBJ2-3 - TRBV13 CASSLYRVTDTQYF TGTGCCAGCAGCTTGTACAGGGTTACAGATACGCAGTATTTT
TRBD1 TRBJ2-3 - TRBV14 CASSQATGADTQYF TGTGCCAGCAGCCAAGCAACAGGGGCGGATACGCAGTATTTT
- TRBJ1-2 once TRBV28 CASSLSGIGYTF TGTGCCAGCAGTTTATCAGGGATAGGCTACACCTTC
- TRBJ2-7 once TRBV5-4 CASSPSPEAGREQYF TGTGCCAGCAGCCCGTCGCCCGAGGCCGGCCGTGAGCAGTACTTC
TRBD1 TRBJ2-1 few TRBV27 CASSAGQGFYNEQFF TGTGCCAGCAGTGCCGGACAGGGATTTTACAATGAGCAGTTCTTC
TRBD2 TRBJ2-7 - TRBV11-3 CAGGETSGRRNPHYEQYF TGTGCCGGCGGGGAGACTAGCGGGAGACGAAATCCCCATTACGAGCAGTACTTC
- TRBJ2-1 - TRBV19 CASSTDLSWVYEQFF TGTGCCAGTAGTACCGACTTGAGTTGGGTGTATGAGCAGTTCTTC
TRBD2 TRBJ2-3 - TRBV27 CASSPAWERDTDTQYF TGTGCCAGCAGTCCCGCCTGGGAGCGGGACACAGATACGCAGTATTTT
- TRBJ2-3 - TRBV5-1 CASSPPLDSTDTQYF TGCGCCAGCAGCCCGCCCCTAGACTCTACGGATACGCAGTATTTT
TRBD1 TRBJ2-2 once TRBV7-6 CASSSGQGYTGELFF TGTGCCAGCAGCTCAGGACAGGGTTACACCGGGGAGCTGTTTTTT
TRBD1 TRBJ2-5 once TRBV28 CASSVPGQGQETQYF TGTGCCAGCAGTGTCCCGGGACAGGGACAAGAGACCCAGTACTTC
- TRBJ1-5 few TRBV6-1 CASSESPGAGNQPQHF TGTGCCAGCAGTGAATCTCCAGGGGCGGGCAATCAGCCCCAGCATTTT
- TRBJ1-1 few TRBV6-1 CATDPGEGMEAFF TGTGCCACCGATCCTGGGGAGGGGATGGAAGCTTTCTTT
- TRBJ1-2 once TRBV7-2 CASSPSGTNYGYTF TGTGCCAGCAGCCCCAGCGGGACAAACTATGGCTACACCTTC
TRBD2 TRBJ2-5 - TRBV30 CAWSLSGSAETQYF TGTGCCTGGAGCTTAAGCGGGAGCGCTGAGACCCAGTACTTC
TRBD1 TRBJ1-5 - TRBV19 CASRDRVINGNQPQHF TGTGCCAGTAGGGACAGGGTGATTAATGGCAATCAGCCCCAGCATTTT
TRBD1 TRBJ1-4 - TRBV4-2 CASSFWDRVNEKLFF TGTGCCAGCAGCTTCTGGGACAGGGTTAATGAAAAACTGTTTTTT
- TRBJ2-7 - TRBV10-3 CAISTGTLLSYEQYF TGTGCCATCAGTACGGGGACTCTACTATCCTACGAGCAGTACTTC
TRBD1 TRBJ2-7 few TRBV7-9 CASSFKQGAAEQYF TGTGCCAGCAGCTTTAAACAGGGGGCAGCCGAGCAGTACTTC
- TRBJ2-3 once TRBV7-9 CASTIGLSGGLTDTQYF TGTGCCAGCACCATAGGGTTAAGCGGAGGACTCACAGATACGCAGTATTTT
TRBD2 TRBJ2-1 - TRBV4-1 CASSQASSGSYNEQFF TGCGCCAGCAGCCAAGCTTCTAGCGGCTCCTACAATGAGCAGTTCTTC
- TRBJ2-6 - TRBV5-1 CASSRGESSSGANVLTF TGCGCCAGCAGCCGAGGAGAGTCCTCCTCTGGGGCCAACGTCCTGACTTTC
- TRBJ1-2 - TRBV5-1 CASSSRGGPYGYTF TGCGCCAGCAGCTCGAGGGGGGGCCCCTATGGCTACACCTTC
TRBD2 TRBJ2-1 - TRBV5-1 CASSPLVPLVTAGGVYNEQFF TGCGCCAGCAGCCCGCTCGTGCCCCTGGTTACAGCGGGAGGGGTATACAATGAGCAGTTCTTC
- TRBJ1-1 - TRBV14 CASSPIYRVEAFF TGTGCCAGCAGCCCGATATACCGGGTCGAAGCTTTCTTT
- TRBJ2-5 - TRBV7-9 CSSSFSGVRIETQYF TGTTCCAGCAGCTTTTCAGGGGTCAGGATTGAGACCCAGTACTTC
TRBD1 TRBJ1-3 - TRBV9 CASSVEVRGPAGNTIYF TGTGCCAGCAGCGTAGAGGTCAGGGGGCCTGCTGGAAACACCATATATTTT
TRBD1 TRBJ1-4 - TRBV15 CATSRYPGRGQGHEKLFF TGTGCCACCAGCAGATACCCAGGACGGGGACAGGGACATGAAAAACTGTTTTTT
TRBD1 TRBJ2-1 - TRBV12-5 CASGLIGGLEQFF TGTGCTAGTGGCCTTATAGGGGGCTTGGAGCAGTTCTTC
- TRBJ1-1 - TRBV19 CATRRVRTNTEAFF TGTGCCACCCGACGGGTACGAACGAACACTGAAGCTTTCTTT
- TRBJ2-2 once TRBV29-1 CSVAERPNTGELFF TGCAGCGTTGCTGAGCGCCCGAACACCGGGGAGCTGTTTTTT